The present T cell receptor (beta chain) was sequenced within a study of cytomegalovirus exposure and HLA in healthy donors. Whole-study findings and limits: Researchers counted about 150 TCR beta chains as cytomegalovirus-associated. Later analysis showed most CMV-associated TCR beta chains appearing HLA-restricted.

The PCR used 60 Vbeta and 13 Jbeta primers. Method: immunoSEQ multiplex PCR; TCRdb's copy keeps in-frame clones and lacks some. The sample has 150,000 or so clones; about 75% are singletons. V was clipped by 4 bases and J by 2 bases; unmatched bases: 2. The CDR3 runs 15 residues. Per the germline V gene, CDR1 is MNHNY and CDR2 is SVGAGI (reference sequence). For this clone: As yet, its antigen is unknown.

The chain joins TRBV6-6 to TRBJ1-3; TRBD1 agrees at 10 bases. This clonotype was obtained from a man aged 45 to 65 in good health and CMV-seropositive. The specimen sequenced was PBMCs. This CDR3 is CASSSGTGAGNTIYF. Here the CDR3 DNA reads TGTGCCAGCAGTTCCGGGACAGGGGCTGGAAACACCATATATTTT.